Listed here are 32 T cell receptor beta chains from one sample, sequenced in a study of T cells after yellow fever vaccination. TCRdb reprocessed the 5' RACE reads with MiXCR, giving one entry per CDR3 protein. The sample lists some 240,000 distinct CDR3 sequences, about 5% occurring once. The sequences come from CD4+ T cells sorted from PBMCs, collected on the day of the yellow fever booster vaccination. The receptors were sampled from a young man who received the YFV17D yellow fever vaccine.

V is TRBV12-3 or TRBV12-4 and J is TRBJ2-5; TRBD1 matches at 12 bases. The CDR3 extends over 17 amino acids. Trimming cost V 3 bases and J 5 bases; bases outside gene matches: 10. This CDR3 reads CASSLGQGALGVETQYF. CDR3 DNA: TGTGCCAGCAGTTTGGGACAGGGGGCGCTTGGGGTTGAGACCCAGTACTTC.

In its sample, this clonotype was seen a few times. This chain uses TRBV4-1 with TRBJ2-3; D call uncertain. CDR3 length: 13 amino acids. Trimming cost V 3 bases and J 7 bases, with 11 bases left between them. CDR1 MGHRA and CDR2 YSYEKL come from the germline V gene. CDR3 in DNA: TGCGCCAGCAGCCAGACGGCCCCACATACGCAGTATTTT. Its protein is CASSQTAPHTQYF.

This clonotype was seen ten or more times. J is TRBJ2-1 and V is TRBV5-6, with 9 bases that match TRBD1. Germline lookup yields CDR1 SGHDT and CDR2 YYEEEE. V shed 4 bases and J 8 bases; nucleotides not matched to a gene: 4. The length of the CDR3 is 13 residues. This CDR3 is CASSGTGGDEQFF. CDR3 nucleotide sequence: TGTGCCAGCAGCGGTACAGGGGGCGATGAGCAGTTCTTC.

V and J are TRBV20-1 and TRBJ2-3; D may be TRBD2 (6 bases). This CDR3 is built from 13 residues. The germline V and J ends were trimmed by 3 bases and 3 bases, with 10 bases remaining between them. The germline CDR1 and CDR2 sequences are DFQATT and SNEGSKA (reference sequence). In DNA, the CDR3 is TGCAGTGCTAGGATTGGGGGGACAGATACGCAGTATTTT. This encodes CSARIGGTDTQYF.

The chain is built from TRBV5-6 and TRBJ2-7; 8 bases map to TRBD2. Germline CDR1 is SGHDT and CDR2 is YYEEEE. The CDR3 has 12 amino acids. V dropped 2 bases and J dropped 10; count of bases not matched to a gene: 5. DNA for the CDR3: TGTGCCAGCAGCTTACGCGGGGGGCGCCAGTACGTC. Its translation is CASSLRGGRQYV.

CDR3 sequence reads: CASSLGTGMNSPLHF. CDR3 DNA sequence: TGTGCCAGCAGCTTAGGGACAGGGATGAATTCACCCCTCCACTTT. The gene calls are TRBV7-9 and TRBJ1-6; 8 bases line up with TRBD1. V was pared by 1 base and J by 7 bases, with 3 bases of the junction left unmatched. The CDR3 extends over 15 amino acids. Germline assignment: CDR1 SEHNR and CDR2 FQNEAQ (reference sequence). Full variable domain (missing parts from reference TRBV7-9 and TRBJ1-6): DTGVSQNPRHKITKRGQNVTFRCDPISEHNRLYWYRQTLGQGPEFLTYFQNEAQLEKSRLLSDRFSAERPKGSFSTLEIQRTEQGDSAMYLCASSLGTGMNSPLHFGNGTRLTVT.

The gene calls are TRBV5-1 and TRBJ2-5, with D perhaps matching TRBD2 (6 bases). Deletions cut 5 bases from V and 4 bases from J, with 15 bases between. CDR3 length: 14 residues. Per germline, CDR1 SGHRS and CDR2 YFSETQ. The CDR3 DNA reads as TGCGCCAGCAGTGATCCGGGGGAAGGAGAGACCCAGTACTTC. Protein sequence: CASSDPGEGETQYF.

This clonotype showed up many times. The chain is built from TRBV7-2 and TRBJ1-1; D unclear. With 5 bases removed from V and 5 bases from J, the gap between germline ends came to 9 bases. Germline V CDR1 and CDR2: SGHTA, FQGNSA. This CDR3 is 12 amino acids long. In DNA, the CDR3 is TGTGCCAGCAGCCTCTCGTGGACTGAAGCTTTCTTT. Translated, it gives CASSLSWTEAFF.

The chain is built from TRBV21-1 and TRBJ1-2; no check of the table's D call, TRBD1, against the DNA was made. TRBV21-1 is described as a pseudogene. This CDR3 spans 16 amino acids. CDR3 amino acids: CASSRRPDRDRTGYTF. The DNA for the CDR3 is TGTGCCAGCAGCCGTAGGCCTGACCGGGACAGAACTGGCTACACCTTC.

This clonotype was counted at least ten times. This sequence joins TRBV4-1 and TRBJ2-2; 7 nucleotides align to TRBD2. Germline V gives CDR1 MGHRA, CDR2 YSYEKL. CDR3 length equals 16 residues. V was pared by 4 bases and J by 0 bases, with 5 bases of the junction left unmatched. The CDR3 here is CASSRRGETNTGELFF. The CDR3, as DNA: TGCGCCAGCAGCCGTCGGGGGGAAACGAACACCGGGGAGCTGTTTTTT.

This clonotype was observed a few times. The CDR3 DNA reads TGCGCCAGCAGCCAGGATGCCCTCCGGACAGCCGGAGATCCCTTCATATACGAGCAGTACTTC. It is translated as CASSQDALRTAGDPFIYEQYF. V gene TRBV4-3 combines with J gene TRBJ2-7; a possible D gene is TRBD1 (6 bases). CDR1 is LGHNA, CDR2 YSLEER, per germline. V dropped 3 bases and J dropped 4 bases, with 34 bases sitting between them. This CDR3 comprises 21 residues.

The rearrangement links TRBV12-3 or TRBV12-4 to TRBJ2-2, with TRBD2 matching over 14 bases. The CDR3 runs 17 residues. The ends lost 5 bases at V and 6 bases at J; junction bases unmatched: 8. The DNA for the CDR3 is TGTGCCAGCAGTCTAGGACTAGCGGGGGGTCGCGCCGGGGAGCTGTTTTTT. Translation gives CASSLGLAGGRAGELFF.

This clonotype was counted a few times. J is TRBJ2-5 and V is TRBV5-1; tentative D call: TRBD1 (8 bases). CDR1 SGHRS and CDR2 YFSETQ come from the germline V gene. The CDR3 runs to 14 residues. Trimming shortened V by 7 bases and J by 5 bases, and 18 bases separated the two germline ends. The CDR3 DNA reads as TGCGCCAGCTCAGGCACAGGGGGGGTCGAGACCCAGTACTTC. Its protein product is CASSGTGGVETQYF. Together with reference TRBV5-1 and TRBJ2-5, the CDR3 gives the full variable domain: KAGVTQTPRYLIKTRGQQVTLSCSPISGHRSVSWYQQTPGQGLQFLFEYFSETQRNKGNFPGRFSGRQFSNSRSEMNVSTLELGDSALYLCASSGTGGVETQYFGPGTRLLVL.

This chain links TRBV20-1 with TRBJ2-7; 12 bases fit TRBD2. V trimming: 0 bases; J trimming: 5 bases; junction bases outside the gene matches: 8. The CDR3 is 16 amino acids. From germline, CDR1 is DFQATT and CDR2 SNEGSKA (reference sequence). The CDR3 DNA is TGCAGTGCTAGAGACCACCTAGCGGGGGGGCTCCACGAGCAGTACTTC. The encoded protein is CSARDHLAGGLHEQYF.

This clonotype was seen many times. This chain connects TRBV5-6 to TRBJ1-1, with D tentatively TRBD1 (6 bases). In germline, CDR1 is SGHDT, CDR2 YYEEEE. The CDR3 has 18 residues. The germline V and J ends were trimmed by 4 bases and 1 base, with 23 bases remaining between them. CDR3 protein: CASSLLGGGWGENTEAFF. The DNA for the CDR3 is TGTGCCAGCAGCCTGCTTGGGGGGGGCTGGGGTGAGAACACTGAAGCTTTCTTT.

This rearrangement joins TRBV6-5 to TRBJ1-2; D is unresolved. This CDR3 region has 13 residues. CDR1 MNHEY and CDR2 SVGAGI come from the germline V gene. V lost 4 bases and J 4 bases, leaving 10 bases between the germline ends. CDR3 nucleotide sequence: TGTGCCAGCAGTTCACATACGGGCTATGGCTACACCTTC. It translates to CASSSHTGYGYTF.

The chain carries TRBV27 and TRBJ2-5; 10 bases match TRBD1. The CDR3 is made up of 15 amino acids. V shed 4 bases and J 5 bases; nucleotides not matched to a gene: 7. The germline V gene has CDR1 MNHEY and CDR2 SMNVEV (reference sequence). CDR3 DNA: TGTGCCAGCAGTTCGGGACAGGGGTCCGCGGAGACCCAGTACTTC. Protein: CASSSGQGSAETQYF.

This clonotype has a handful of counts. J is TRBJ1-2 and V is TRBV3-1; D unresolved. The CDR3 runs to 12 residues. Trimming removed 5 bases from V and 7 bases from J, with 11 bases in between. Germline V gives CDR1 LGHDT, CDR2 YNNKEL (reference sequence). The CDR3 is CASSAHIGGYTF. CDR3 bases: TGTGCCAGCAGCGCCCACATAGGTGGCTACACCTTC.

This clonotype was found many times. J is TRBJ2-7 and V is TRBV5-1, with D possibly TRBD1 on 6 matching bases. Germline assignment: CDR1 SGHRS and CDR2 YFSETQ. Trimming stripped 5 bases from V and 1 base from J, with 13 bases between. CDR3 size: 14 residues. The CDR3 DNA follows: TGCGCCAGCAGGCCTTCTGGACAGTCCTACGAGCAGTACGTC. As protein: CASRPSGQSYEQYV.

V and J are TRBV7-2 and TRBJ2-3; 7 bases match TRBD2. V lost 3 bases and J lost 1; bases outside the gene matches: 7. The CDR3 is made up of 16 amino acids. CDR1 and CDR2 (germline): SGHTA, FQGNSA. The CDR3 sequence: CASSFFLAVRTDTQYF. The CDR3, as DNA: TGTGCCAGCAGCTTCTTCCTAGCGGTACGCACAGATACGCAGTATTTT. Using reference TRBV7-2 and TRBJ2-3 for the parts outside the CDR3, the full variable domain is GAGVSQSPSNKVTEKGKDVELRCDPISGHTALYWYRQSLGQGLEFLIYFQGNSAPDKSGLPSDRFSAERTGGSVSTLTIQRTQQEDSAVYLCASSFFLAVRTDTQYFGPGTRLTVL.

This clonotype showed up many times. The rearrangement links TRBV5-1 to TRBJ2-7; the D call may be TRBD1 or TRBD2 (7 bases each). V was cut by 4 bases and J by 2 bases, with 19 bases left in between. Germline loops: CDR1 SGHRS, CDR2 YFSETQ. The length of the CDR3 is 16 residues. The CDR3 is CASSREGVGQAYEQYF. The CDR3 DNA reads TGCGCCAGCAGCAGGGAGGGAGTTGGACAGGCCTACGAGCAGTACTTC.

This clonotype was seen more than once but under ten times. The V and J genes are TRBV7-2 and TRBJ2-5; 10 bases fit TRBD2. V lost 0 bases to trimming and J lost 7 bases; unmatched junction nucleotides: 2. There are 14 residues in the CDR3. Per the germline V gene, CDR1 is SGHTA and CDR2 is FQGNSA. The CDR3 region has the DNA TGTGCCAGCAGCTTAGCCGGACTAGCGGTGACCCAGTACTTC. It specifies CASSLAGLAVTQYF.

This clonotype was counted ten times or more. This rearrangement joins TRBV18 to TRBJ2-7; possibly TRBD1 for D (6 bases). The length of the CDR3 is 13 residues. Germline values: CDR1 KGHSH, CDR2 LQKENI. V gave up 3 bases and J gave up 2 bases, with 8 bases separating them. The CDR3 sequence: CASSPTGTYEQYV. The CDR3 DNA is TGTGCCAGCTCACCTACAGGGACCTACGAGCAGTACGTC.

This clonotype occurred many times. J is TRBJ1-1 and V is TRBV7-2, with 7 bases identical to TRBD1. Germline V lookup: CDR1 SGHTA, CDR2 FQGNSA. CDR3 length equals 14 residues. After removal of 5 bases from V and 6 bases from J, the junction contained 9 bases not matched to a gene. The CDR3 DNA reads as TGTGCCAGCAGCCCTACTCCGGGACAGCCTGAAGCTTTCTTT. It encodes CASSPTPGQPEAFF.

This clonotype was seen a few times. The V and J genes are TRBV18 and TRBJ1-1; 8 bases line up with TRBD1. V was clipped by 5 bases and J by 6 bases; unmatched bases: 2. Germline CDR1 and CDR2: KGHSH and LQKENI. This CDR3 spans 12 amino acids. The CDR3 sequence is CASSSTGAEAFF. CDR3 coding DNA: TGTGCCAGCTCATCGACAGGGGCTGAAGCTTTCTTT.

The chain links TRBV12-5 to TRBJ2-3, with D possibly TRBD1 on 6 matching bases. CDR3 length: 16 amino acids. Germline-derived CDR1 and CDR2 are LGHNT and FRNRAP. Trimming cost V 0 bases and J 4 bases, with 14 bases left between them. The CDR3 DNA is TGTGCTAGTGGTTTGGTAATTACAGGGTTTGCAGATACGCAGTATTTT. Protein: CASGLVITGFADTQYF. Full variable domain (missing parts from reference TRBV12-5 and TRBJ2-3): DARVTQTPRHKVTEMGQEVTMRCQPILGHNTVFWYRQTMMQGLELLAYFRNRAPLDDSGMPKDRFSAEMPDATLATLKIQPSEPRDSAVYFCASGLVITGFADTQYFGPGTRLTVL.

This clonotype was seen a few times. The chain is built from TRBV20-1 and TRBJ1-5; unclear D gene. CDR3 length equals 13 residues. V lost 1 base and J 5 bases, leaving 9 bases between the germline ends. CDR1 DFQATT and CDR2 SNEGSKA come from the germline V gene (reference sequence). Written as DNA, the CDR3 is TGCAGTGCTAGAGCGGGCACCGATCAGCCCCAGCATTTT. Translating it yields CSARAGTDQPQHF.

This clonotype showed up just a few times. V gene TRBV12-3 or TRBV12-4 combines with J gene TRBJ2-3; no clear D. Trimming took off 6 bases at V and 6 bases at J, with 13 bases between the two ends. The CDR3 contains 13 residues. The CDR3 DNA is TGTGCCAGCAGATCCGGGCCTTGGGATACGCAGTATTTT. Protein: CASRSGPWDTQYF.

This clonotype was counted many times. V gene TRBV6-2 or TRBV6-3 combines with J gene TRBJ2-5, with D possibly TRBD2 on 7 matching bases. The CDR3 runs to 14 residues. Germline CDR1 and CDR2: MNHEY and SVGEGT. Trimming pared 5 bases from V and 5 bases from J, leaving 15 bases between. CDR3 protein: CASSTDGGLETQYF. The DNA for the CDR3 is TGTGCCAGCAGTACAGACGGGGGGCTGGAGACCCAGTACTTC.

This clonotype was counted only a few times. For the CDR3, the DNA is TGCGCCAGCAGCCAAGGTTTCGGGGGGACAGGGGTGACCTACGAGCAGTACGTC. This translates into CASSQGFGGTGVTYEQYV. The chain links TRBV4-1 to TRBJ2-7; 10 nucleotides line up with TRBD1. Germline assignment: CDR1 MGHRA and CDR2 YSYEKL. V lost 1 base, J lost 2 bases, and 11 bases stayed unmatched. This CDR3 has 18 amino acids.

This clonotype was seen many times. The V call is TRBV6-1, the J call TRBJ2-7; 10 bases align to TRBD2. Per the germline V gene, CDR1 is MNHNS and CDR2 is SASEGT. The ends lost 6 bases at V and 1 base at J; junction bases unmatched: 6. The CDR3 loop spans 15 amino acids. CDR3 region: CASSPPAGGSYEQYF. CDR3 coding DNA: TGTGCCAGCAGCCCCCCAGCGGGGGGGTCCTACGAGCAGTACTTC.

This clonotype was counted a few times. The CDR3, as DNA: TGTGCCAGCAGCACCCTTAGCGGGGGCCTCAGGGGGGCCCAGTACTTC. Translated: CASSTLSGGLRGAQYF. This chain links TRBV7-2 with TRBJ2-5; 9 bases fit TRBD2. CDR1 and CDR2 (germline): SGHTA, FQGNSA. This CDR3 region has 16 residues. V trimming: 5 bases; J trimming: 9 bases; junction bases outside the gene matches: 16.